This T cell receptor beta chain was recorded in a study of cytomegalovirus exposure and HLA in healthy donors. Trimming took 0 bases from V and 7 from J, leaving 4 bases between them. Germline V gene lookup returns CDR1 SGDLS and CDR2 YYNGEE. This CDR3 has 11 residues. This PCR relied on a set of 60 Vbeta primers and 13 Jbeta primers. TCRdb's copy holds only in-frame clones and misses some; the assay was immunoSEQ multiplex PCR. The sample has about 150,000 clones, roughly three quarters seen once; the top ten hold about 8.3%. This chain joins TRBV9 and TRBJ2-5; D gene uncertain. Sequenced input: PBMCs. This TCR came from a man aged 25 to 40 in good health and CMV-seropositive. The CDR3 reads CASSVGGTQYF. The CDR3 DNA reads TGTGCCAGCAGCGTAGGCGGGACCCAGTACTTC.